Listed here are 28 T cell receptor beta chains from one sample, sequenced in a study of CD8 T cells in Susac syndrome. Random-hexamer reverse transcription was applied to about 0.5 to 1 ug RNA. TCRdb independently ran MiXCR on the immunoSEQ multiplex PCR reads; one entry per CDR3 protein. The sample lists around 200,000 distinct CDR3 sequences, just under 95% seen once, with around 0.08% in the top ten. Input material: CD4+ T cells from PBMCs. The source is a human donor with multiple sclerosis.

V usage is TRBV12-3 or TRBV12-4 and J usage is TRBJ2-2, with D possibly being TRBD1 (5 bases). Trimming took 5 bases from V and 3 from J, leaving 10 bases between them. The CDR3 has 14 residues. CDR3 sequence (DNA): TGTGCCAGCAGTGGCGCAGGGTACACCGGGGAGCTGTTTTTT. Protein: CASSGAGYTGELFF.

This chain joins TRBV6-5 and TRBJ2-7; D may correspond to TRBD1 or TRBD2 (6 bases each). The germline V gene has CDR1 MNHEY and CDR2 SVGAGI. CDR3 size: 15 residues. Between the trimmed V and J ends, which lost 5 bases and 0 bases, there was a span of 14 bases. The CDR3 sequence: CASSRGDGSSYEQYV. The CDR3 bases are TGTGCCAGCAGTAGGGGGGACGGAAGCTCCTACGAGCAGTACGTC.

The chain joins TRBV20-1 to TRBJ1-2; TRBD1 agrees at 7 bases. The CDR3 runs 14 residues. V shed 0 bases, J shed 4 bases, and the junction held 5 bases outside the gene matches. Germline CDR1 is DFQATT and CDR2 is SNEGSKA (reference sequence). The CDR3 DNA reads as TGCAGTGCTAGAGATCAGGGACAGTCCTATGGCTACACCTTC. Translated, it gives CSARDQGQSYGYTF.

The CDR3 sequence is CAWSTQGDQPQHF. Written as DNA, the CDR3 is TGTGCCTGGAGTACACAGGGAGATCAGCCCCAGCATTTT. This chain connects TRBV30 to TRBJ1-5; tentative D call: TRBD1 (6 bases). The CDR3 has 13 amino acids. Germline loops: CDR1 GTSNPN, CDR2 SVGIG (reference sequence). Trimming took 2 bases from V and 5 from J, leaving 10 bases between them.

CDR3 residues: CASSQVVTGADTQYF. Written as DNA, the CDR3 is TGTGCCAGCAGCCAAGTAGTGACGGGGGCAGATACGCAGTATTTT. The J gene is TRBJ2-3, the V gene TRBV3-1, with TRBD2 as a possible D gene (6 bases). The CDR3 consists of 15 residues. V was pared by 1 base and J by 4 bases, with 12 bases between. The germline gives CDR1 LGHDT, CDR2 YNNKEL (reference sequence).

V usage is TRBV5-4 and J usage is TRBJ2-3; D could derive from TRBD1 or TRBD2 (6 bases each). This CDR3 is built from 13 residues. Germline CDR1 is SGHNT and CDR2 is YYREEE (reference sequence). The germline V and J ends were trimmed by 3 bases and 5 bases, with 10 bases remaining between them. In DNA, the CDR3 is TGTGCCAGCAGCTGGGGGGCAGGAGATACGCAGTATTTT. Translating gives CASSWGAGDTQYF. Looking up the rest from reference TRBV5-4 and TRBJ2-3 gives the full variable domain: ETGVTQSPTHLIKTRGQQVTLRCSSQSGHNTVSWYQQALGQGPQFIFQYYREEENGRGNFPPRFSGLQFPNYSSELNVNALELDDSALYLCASSWGAGDTQYFGPGTRLTVL.

The V and J genes are TRBV30 and TRBJ2-7; D not certain. Germline-derived CDR1 and CDR2 are GTSNPN and SVGIG (reference sequence). V shed 0 bases and J shed 5 bases, with 8 bases lying between them. The CDR3 has 12 amino acids. Here the CDR3 DNA reads TGTGCCTGGAGTGTACTCTTGCACGAGCAGTACTTC. Translation: CAWSVLLHEQYF. The variable domain in full, completed from reference TRBV30 and TRBJ2-7, reads SQTIHQWPATLVQPVGSPLSLECTVEGTSNPNLYWYRQAAGRGLQLLFYSVGIGQISSEVPQNLSASRPQDRQFILSSKKLLLSDSGFYLCAWSVLLHEQYFGPGTRLTVT.

The chain links TRBV29-1 to TRBJ1-3; no clear D gene. Germline CDR1 and CDR2: SQVTM and ANQGSEA. V was clipped by 1 base and J by 4 bases, with 8 bases between them. The CDR3 length is 13 residues. CDR3 sequence: CSVEGPGGNTIYF. CDR3 coding DNA: TGCAGCGTTGAAGGACCTGGGGGAAACACCATATATTTT.

Comment on this clonotype: A read error may produce the germline difference seen at one junction end. The chain uses TRBV2 and TRBJ1-2; D is ambiguous. Germline assignment: CDR1 SNHLY and CDR2 FYNNEI. The CDR3 loop spans 14 amino acids. The CDR3 spells CASSEIGGGDEIAF. The CDR3 DNA is TGTGCCAGCAGTGAAATAGGCGGCGGAGATGAGATAGCCTTC.

The chain is built from TRBV12-3 or TRBV12-4 and TRBJ1-2; 9 bases are shared with TRBD1. The CDR3 contains 14 residues. V gave up 9 bases and J gave up 4 bases; unmatched junction bases: 9. The DNA of the CDR3 is TGTGCCAGTAGGGGACAGGGCCGATTCTATGGCTACACCTTC. It yields the protein CASRGQGRFYGYTF.

The CDR3 nucleotides read TGTGCCAGCAGTTTCCGGGTTTACGAAGCTTTCTTT. Its protein is CASSFRVYEAFF. The genes are TRBV12-3 or TRBV12-4 and TRBJ1-1; no clear D gene. The CDR3 sequence is 12 residues long. V shed 3 bases and J shed 8 bases, with 10 bases lying between them.

This chain links TRBV27 with TRBJ2-7; 7 nucleotides match TRBD1. The trim removed 2 bases at V and 0 bases at J, leaving 1 base unmatched. The CDR3 has 14 amino acids. Germline CDR1 MNHEY, CDR2 SMNVEV (reference sequence). The CDR3 is CASSLGDSSYEQYF. CDR3 nucleotide sequence: TGTGCCAGCAGTTTAGGGGACAGCTCCTACGAGCAGTACTTC.

The V and J genes are TRBV20-1 and TRBJ1-5, with 7 bases lining up with TRBD1. V lost 5 bases to trimming and J lost 7 bases; unmatched junction nucleotides: 17. The germline V gene has CDR1 DFQATT and CDR2 SNEGSKA (reference sequence). The CDR3 is made up of 16 amino acids. The CDR3 DNA is TGCAGTGCTGGCGACAGGGATCCCTACTACTCGCAGCCCCAGCATTTT. Translated: CSAGDRDPYYSQPQHF.

This CDR3 is CASSPTLTTGSYEQYF. The CDR3 DNA is TGTGCCAGCAGCCCGACCCTGACGACAGGGTCCTACGAGCAGTACTTC. This chain joins TRBV3-1 and TRBJ2-7, with TRBD1 identical over 7 bases. Trimming cost V 4 bases and J 1 base; bases outside gene matches: 10. The CDR3 length is 16 residues. The germline V gene has CDR1 LGHDT and CDR2 YNNKEL (reference sequence).

This rearrangement joins TRBV30 to TRBJ2-2; D is ambiguous. Germline V lookup: CDR1 GTSNPN, CDR2 SVGIG (reference sequence). The CDR3 extends over 14 amino acids. The V end was cut by 3 bases, the J end by 3 bases, with 11 bases between. Here the CDR3 reads CAWRGTAYTGELFF. CDR3 nucleotide sequence: TGTGCCTGGAGGGGAACAGCATACACCGGGGAGCTGTTTTTT.

The V and J genes are TRBV4-2 and TRBJ2-7; either TRBD1 or TRBD2 may fit D (5 bases each). Germline-derived CDR1 and CDR2 are LGHNA and YNFKEQ. The CDR3 covers 13 residues. Trimming took 4 bases from V and 6 from J, leaving 13 bases between them. The CDR3 DNA reads as TGTGCCAGCAGCCGCGAGCCCGGGACCGAGCAGTACTTC. This encodes CASSREPGTEQYF.

The V call is TRBV20-1, the J call TRBJ2-5; D gene ambiguous. Trimming shortened V by 3 bases and J by 2 bases, and 10 bases separated the two germline ends. CDR1 DFQATT and CDR2 SNEGSKA come from the germline V gene (reference sequence). The CDR3 is 13 residues long. The chain's CDR3 is CSARAAHQETQYF. The CDR3 nucleotides are TGCAGTGCTAGGGCGGCACATCAAGAGACCCAGTACTTC.

The chain couples TRBV6-5 to TRBJ2-4; 7 bases match TRBD1. J gave up 1 base and V 7 bases, and 4 bases lay outside the gene matches. Germline lookup yields CDR1 MNHEY and CDR2 SVGAGI. The CDR3 runs to 14 residues. The CDR3 DNA is TGTGCCAGCAAGACCAGGGGGGCCAAAAACATTCAGTACTTC. This gives the protein CASKTRGAKNIQYF.

V and J are TRBV23-1 and TRBJ1-5; maybe TRBD1 (5 bases). TRBV23-1 is an ORF, with its function uncertain. The CDR3 spans 13 residues. V dropped 7 bases and J dropped 7 bases, with 14 bases sitting between them. DNA for the CDR3: TGCGCCAGCAAACGGGGCCGCCGACAGCCCCAGCATTTT. Translation gives CASKRGRRQPQHF.

This clonotype occurred once. The rearrangement joins TRBV30 to TRBJ1-2; 7 nucleotides match TRBD1. The CDR3 covers 14 residues. The V gene's germline CDR1 is GTSNPN and CDR2 SVGIG (reference sequence). J lost 4 bases, V lost 0 bases, and 5 bases had no gene match. The CDR3 region has the DNA TGTGCCTGGAGTGTATCCGGGACAGTCTATGGCTACACCTTC. Its protein product is CAWSVSGTVYGYTF.

The V and J genes are TRBV7-8 and TRBJ1-6; the D gene is possibly TRBD1 (6 bases). The CDR3 consists of 17 residues. The ends were cut back, 1 base at V and 0 bases at J, with 10 bases in the middle. CDR1 is SGHVS, CDR2 FQNEAQ, per germline. CDR3 protein: CASSLVGGSSYNSPLHF. The DNA for the CDR3 is TGTGCCAGCAGCTTAGTAGGGGGGAGCTCCTATAATTCACCCCTCCACTTT.

V and J are TRBV3-1 and TRBJ1-1; TRBD1 matches at 8 bases. V shed 3 bases, J shed 0 bases, and the junction held 12 bases outside the gene matches. CDR3 size: 18 residues. In germline, CDR1 is LGHDT, CDR2 YNNKEL (reference sequence). CDR3 bases: TGTGCCAGCAGCCACCGCTCCGGGACAGGCGACATGAACACTGAAGCTTTCTTT. This translates into CASSHRSGTGDMNTEAFF.

The V call is TRBV7-9, the J call TRBJ2-5; D is unresolved. CDR1 and CDR2 from the germline V gene are SEHNR and FQNEAQ (reference sequence). V shed 5 bases and J shed 6 bases, with 10 bases lying between them. The CDR3 covers 12 residues. CDR3 sequence reads: CASSQATKTQYF. CDR3 bases: TGTGCCAGCAGCCAGGCGACAAAGACCCAGTACTTC.

The chain employs TRBV20-1 and TRBJ2-5; D gene unclear. V was shortened by 3 bases and J by 2 bases, with 13 bases between the two germline ends. The CDR3 extends over 14 amino acids. Germline-derived CDR1 and CDR2 are DFQATT and SNEGSKA (reference sequence). CDR3 in DNA: TGCAGTGCTAGTTTCGGGCCTGCGCAAGAGACCCAGTACTTC. Encoded protein: CSASFGPAQETQYF.

This sequence joins TRBV11-2 and TRBJ2-5; D is perhaps TRBD2 (5 bases). Germline V gene data show CDR1 as SGHAT and CDR2 as FQNNGV. The CDR3 consists of 14 residues. Trimming shortened V by 1 base and J by 2 bases, and 8 bases separated the two germline ends. The CDR3 spells CASSLGGGQETQYF. Here the CDR3 DNA reads TGTGCCAGCAGCTTAGGAGGAGGTCAAGAGACCCAGTACTTC.

V gene TRBV12-3 or TRBV12-4 combines with J gene TRBJ2-3; D might be TRBD2 (6 bases). This CDR3 contains 15 residues. V lost 2 bases to trimming and J lost 2 bases, with 11 bases between them. As DNA, the CDR3 is TGTGCCAGCAGTTTAAGGGGCGGGACCACAGATACGCAGTATTTT. Its translation: CASSLRGGTTDTQYF.

The gene calls are TRBV20-1 and TRBJ2-1, with a possible D match to TRBD1 (6 bases). CDR1 is DFQATT and CDR2 is SNEGSKA in the germline V gene (reference sequence). V was trimmed by 0 bases and J by 0 bases, leaving 15 bases between them. The CDR3 has 17 amino acids. The CDR3 DNA sequence: TGCAGTGCTAGAGATTGGCAGGGGAAGAGCTCCTACAATGAGCAGTTCTTC. Residues: CSARDWQGKSSYNEQFF.

The rearrangement joins TRBV19 to TRBJ2-1, with 10 bases lining up with TRBD1. The V segment lost 5 bases and the J segment 3 bases; nucleotides outside the gene matches: 4. The V gene's germline CDR1 is LNHDA and CDR2 SQIVND (reference sequence). The CDR3 spans 15 residues. The CDR3 protein is CASSARTGGYNEQFF. Written as DNA, the CDR3 is TGTGCCAGTAGTGCCCGGACAGGGGGCTACAATGAGCAGTTCTTC.